This T cell receptor (beta chain) was recovered during a study of blood T cell repertoires in COVID-19. The overall study: The cDNA or gDNA used as material had been derived from T cells, B-cell-depleted T cells, or PBMCs.

Only in-frame clones appear in the TCRdb table, and some are missing; sequencing was by immunoSEQ multiplex PCR. The table records around 270,000 clones, 85% to 90% of them present only once. Of note for this clone: The junction departs from the called germline gene at one end, perhaps through a read error.

This sequence originates from a man aged 35 to 55 with acute or convalescent COVID-19. Material: peripheral blood.

The CDR3 region is CASSVGGTGDHYEQYF. Written as DNA, the CDR3 is TGTGCCAGCAGCGTAGGCGGGACAGGGGATCACTACGAGCAGTACTTC. The V and J genes are TRBV13 and TRBJ2-7, with 10 bases aligning to TRBD1. The CDR3 has 16 amino acids. CDR1 is PRHDT and CDR2 is FYEKMQ in the germline V gene (reference sequence).